This T cell receptor beta chain stems from a study of long-term antiretroviral therapy in people with HIV (dated by TCRdb to between 2021 and 2024). For context, the study as a whole: Collection of the earliest samples took place about a decade ahead of the 2015 WHO recommendation for immediate ART, at a time when ART was typically delayed until CD4 counts fell. A retrospective serial study tested whether ART initiation and durable HIV suppression were associated with changes in peripheral blood TRB repertoire composition and diversity. From 30 to 35 adults with confirmed HIV infection, the cohort provided approximately 210 cryopreserved PBMC samples, gathered serially across a mean of approximately six years (range 1-12). Among the 30 to 35 participants with HIV, eleven were female. Test extractions of a monoclonal T-cell line alongside a few dozen polyclonal samples showed no cross-contamination during QIAcube processing. Broad study findings and their caveats: Expanded TRB clones identified before ART initiation dominated the repertoire across all time points, though the dominance fluctuated and decreased in many PLHIV after ART. Because pre-ART samples had limited cell numbers, unsorted PBMC were profiled rather than sorted CD4+ and CD8+ T cells. Narrower CDR3 length ranges were observed in HIV repertoires than in controls, and an antigen-experienced repertoire with only a slight naive shift after ART was suggested by the network structure. Starting ART was linked to a significant rise in TRB diversity, yet even after long-term ART the diversity remained significantly lower than in transplant donor controls. The samples were dated from about 2004 to 2018, and the ART regimens that were used may be less effective than current ART regimens. Inferences about post-ART repertoire changes were limited because no data were available on ART adherence, viral resistance or therapy changes. Since PBMC availability was limited, sequencing covered only the TCR beta chain, with no alpha chain pairing.

Inclusion was restricted to participants for whom at least one PBMC sample before ART initiation and at least two post-ART samples were available. All participants with HIV were treated in the United States of America. Before DNA extraction, cryopreserved samples of about 0.95-10 million PBMC were thawed and washed. At the time of the earliest PBMC sample, participants with HIV were aged between roughly 23 and 60 years. Per participant, PBMC samples came from 1-4 timepoints prior to ART initiation and 2-8 timepoints following ART initiation, for a median of 7 samples. For every participant, serial HIV viral load, CD4+ T-cell count, ART history and demographic data were obtained. Genomic DNA was extracted from unsorted PBMC with a Qiagen kit on a QIAcube, with processing performed in batches of 12 samples. The immunoSEQ hsTCRB v3.0 assay was used at survey level resolution to sequence the TRB variable region. A depth of roughly 40,000-55,000 T-cell genomes per sample was targeted for TRB sequencing. An Illumina MiSeq with a v3 150-cycle kit was used to sequence the pooled TRB libraries. Under the source paper's analysis protocol: Repertoire analysis was performed in R inside a reproducible Nextflow workflow that covered QC, data transformation and analysis. LymphoSeq2, an R package for exploring AIRR-Seq data, was used to implement custom analyses. A handful of samples that produced fewer than 5000 total TRB sequences were removed, so some 180 HIV repertoires were analyzed. Of the roughly 180 retained HIV repertoires, about 60 were collected before and more than 120 after ART initiation. Each repertoire was downsampled to 5000 TRB nucleotide sequences, and summary statistics were averaged across 100 downsampling iterations. Only TRB sequences with CDR3 regions of at least seven amino acids were retained for analysis. Diversity was assessed using a clonality score derived from Shannon entropy and using the Gini coefficient. Repertoire networks linked the top 5000 CDR3 amino acid sequences whenever two sequences differed by an edit distance of one. Antigen specificity groups and MHC restriction were predicted for TRB CDR3 amino acid sequences with GLIPH2. CDR3 amino acid sequences were matched against VDJdb and McPAS-TCR to flag known CMV, EBV, HIV or tissue antigen associations. Pre-ART, post-ART and control groups were compared with Wilcoxon signed-rank tests and Holm-Bonferroni correction. TCRdb took this table from immuneACCESS and kept in-frame rearrangements with V and J called. Such tables lack part of the clones; where checked against another copy, unresolved V genes explain under half of the gap, and the rest is unexplained. V, J and clone size were drawn from that table, and D and trimming were deduced from the DNA. The table for this sample lists about 24,000 clones; 65% to 85% of them were counted only once. About 15% of the sample is in the top ten clones.

On this clone itself: It lacks a known antigen. One base away there is no much larger clone; base qualities are not given.

V is pruned by 6 bases and J by 7 bases, leaving 17 bases of the junction without a gene match. The CDR3 sequence holds 18 residues, the cysteine and phenylalanine included. Only CDR3 DNA is held: 54 bases, read in frame from base 1. CDR1 SNHLY and CDR2 FYNNEI are derived from the germline V gene. The input for sequencing was unsorted PBMCs, taken 4.2 to 4.5 years after starting antiretroviral therapy. This clonotype originated in a man aged 25 to 45 with HIV. The chain is encoded by TRBV2 joined to TRBJ2-1; 11 junctional bases match TRBD2. The nucleotide sequence reads TGTGCCAGCAGCAACGCCTTAGAACTAGCGGGAGCGGGGAATGAGCAGTTCTTC. Translated, it gives CASSNALELAGAGNEQFF.